A selection of T cell receptor beta chains follows, all from one sample in a study of blood T cell repertoires in COVID-19. Assay: immunoSEQ multiplex PCR; the TCRdb copy retains only in-frame clones and omits some. The sample has 150,000 to 200,000 clones; about 89% are singletons. Input material: peripheral blood. The receptors here all came from a man aged 35 to 55 with active or convalescent COVID-19. CDR3s include the opening cysteine and the closing phenylalanine or tryptophan. The D gene is left open where the match is weak. Size tells how often a clone was seen (once, few, many) or the class of an expanded clone, and some rows leave it out.

cdr3_nt: TGTGCCAGCGTTCCCGACAGGGGGGCCAAAAACATTCAGTACTTC; cdr3_aa: CASVPDRGAKNIQYF; clone_size: .; v_call: TRBV2; j_call: TRBJ2-4; d_call: TRBD1
cdr3_nt: TGTGCCAGTAGTATTTCCGGGACAGGGAATGAAAAACTGTTTTTT; cdr3_aa: CASSISGTGNEKLFF; clone_size: .; v_call: TRBV19; j_call: TRBJ1-4; d_call: TRBD1
cdr3_nt: TGTGCCAGCAGCCCTTTTTTCTACCAAAGCACAGATACGCAGTATTTT; cdr3_aa: CASSPFFYQSTDTQYF; clone_size: .; v_call: TRBV5-4; j_call: TRBJ2-3; d_call: .
cdr3_nt: TGTGCCAGCAGCCTGCACTCGGGAGGGGAAAATCAGCCCCAGCATTTT; cdr3_aa: CASSLHSGGENQPQHF; clone_size: .; v_call: TRBV3-1/TRBV3-2; j_call: TRBJ1-5; d_call: .
cdr3_nt: TGTGCCATCAGTGAGACGGGACAAGATTTCTATAATTCACCCCTCCACTTT; cdr3_aa: CAISETGQDFYNSPLHF; clone_size: .; v_call: TRBV10-3; j_call: TRBJ1-6; d_call: .
cdr3_nt: TGTGCCAGCAGCTTCAAAACTAGCGGGGCCTACTACAATGAGCAGTTCTTC; cdr3_aa: CASSFKTSGAYYNEQFF; clone_size: .; v_call: TRBV5-4; j_call: TRBJ2-1; d_call: TRBD2
cdr3_nt: TGTGCCAGCAGTTACCTTAGACAGGGGGGGAATTCACCCCTCCACTTT; cdr3_aa: CASSYLRQGGNSPLHF; clone_size: .; v_call: TRBV6-5; j_call: TRBJ1-6; d_call: TRBD1
cdr3_nt: TGCGCCAGCAGCCCAGAGCGGGGCGCTGAGCAGTTCTTC; cdr3_aa: CASSPERGAEQFF; clone_size: .; v_call: TRBV5-1; j_call: TRBJ2-1; d_call: TRBD2
cdr3_nt: TGTGCCAGCAGCTCCTCAGGGTCCTACGAGCAGTACTTC; cdr3_aa: CASSSSGSYEQYF; clone_size: .; v_call: TRBV7-9; j_call: TRBJ2-7; d_call: .
cdr3_nt: TGCGCCAGCAGTCGCCTGGACGGGGCTGAAGCTTTCTTT; cdr3_aa: CASSRLDGAEAFF; clone_size: once; v_call: TRBV10-1; j_call: TRBJ1-1; d_call: .
cdr3_nt: TGTGCCTGGACAGACATCAGGGAACACACCTTC; cdr3_aa: CAWTDIREHTF; clone_size: .; v_call: TRBV30; j_call: TRBJ1-2; d_call: .
cdr3_nt: TGTGCCAGCATCCGGGCGGGGGGTCAGCCCCAGCATTTT; cdr3_aa: CASIRAGGQPQHF; clone_size: .; v_call: TRBV2; j_call: TRBJ1-5; d_call: .
cdr3_nt: TGTGCCAGCAGCTTGCTTACAGGGGCTGAAGCTTTCTTT; cdr3_aa: CASSLLTGAEAFF; clone_size: .; v_call: TRBV13; j_call: TRBJ1-1; d_call: TRBD1
cdr3_nt: TGTGCCAGCAGTGAAGAAACAAGCTATGGCTACACCTTC; cdr3_aa: CASSEETSYGYTF; clone_size: .; v_call: TRBV2; j_call: TRBJ1-2; d_call: .
cdr3_nt: TGTGCCAGCAGTGACGACATGGGAGGGAACACTGAAGCTTTCTTT; cdr3_aa: CASSDDMGGNTEAFF; clone_size: .; v_call: TRBV2; j_call: TRBJ1-1; d_call: .
cdr3_nt: TGTGCCAGCTCACCACTAGAGGGTTTGGGCGGCTACACCTTC; cdr3_aa: CASSPLEGLGGYTF; clone_size: .; v_call: TRBV18; j_call: TRBJ1-2; d_call: .
cdr3_nt: TGTGCCAGCAGTGAAATTTCCGGGACTGAAGCTTTCTTT; cdr3_aa: CASSEISGTEAFF; clone_size: .; v_call: TRBV2; j_call: TRBJ1-1; d_call: .
cdr3_nt: TGTGCCAGCAGGGACAGATTCTACGAGCAGTACTTC; cdr3_aa: CASRDRFYEQYF; clone_size: .; v_call: TRBV2; j_call: TRBJ2-7; d_call: .
cdr3_nt: TGCGCCAGCAGTGAGGGGGCAGGGTCAAATCAGCCCCAGCATTTT; cdr3_aa: CASSEGAGSNQPQHF; clone_size: .; v_call: TRBV10-2; j_call: TRBJ1-5; d_call: .
cdr3_nt: TGTGCCAGCAGCCAAGATGGACACCATAGCAATCAGCCCCAGCATTTT; cdr3_aa: CASSQDGHHSNQPQHF; clone_size: .; v_call: TRBV3-1/TRBV3-2; j_call: TRBJ1-5; d_call: .
cdr3_nt: TGTGCCAGCTCACCCAGACAGGGACCGAGAGGTTACGAGCAGTACTTC; cdr3_aa: CASSPRQGPRGYEQYF; clone_size: .; v_call: TRBV18; j_call: TRBJ2-7; d_call: TRBD1
cdr3_nt: TGTGCCAGCAGTTTCGGGTCCGCCTCCGGGGAGCTGTTTTTT; cdr3_aa: CASSFGSASGELFF; clone_size: .; v_call: TRBV7-3; j_call: TRBJ2-2; d_call: .
cdr3_nt: TGTGCCAGCAGCCCGGCGGGGGCCCACGAGCAGTACTTC; cdr3_aa: CASSPAGAHEQYF; clone_size: .; v_call: TRBV7-2; j_call: TRBJ2-7; d_call: .
cdr3_nt: TGTGCCAGCAGTTACCCCCTAACCAGCACAGATACGCAGTATTTT; cdr3_aa: CASSYPLTSTDTQYF; clone_size: .; v_call: TRBV6-2/TRBV6-3; j_call: TRBJ2-3; d_call: .
cdr3_nt: TGTGCCAGCAGCCAAGATCCTGGGGGGGGCACAGATACGCAGTATTTT; cdr3_aa: CASSQDPGGGTDTQYF; clone_size: .; v_call: TRBV3-1/TRBV3-2; j_call: TRBJ2-3; d_call: TRBD2
cdr3_nt: TGTGCCAGAGGGAGTTTCTATGGCTACACCTTC; cdr3_aa: CARGSFYGYTF; clone_size: once; v_call: TRBV12-1; j_call: TRBJ1-2; d_call: .
cdr3_nt: TGTGCCAGCCGGGACAGGGGCTATAGCAATCAGCCCCAGCATTTT; cdr3_aa: CASRDRGYSNQPQHF; clone_size: .; v_call: TRBV27; j_call: TRBJ1-5; d_call: TRBD1
cdr3_nt: TGTGCCAGCAGCGCCGGGGGATGGGAGCTGTTTTTT; cdr3_aa: CASSAGGWELFF; clone_size: .; v_call: TRBV9; j_call: TRBJ2-2; d_call: .
cdr3_nt: TGTGCCAGTAGTATATTGGCCTCAATGGGAGACGAGCAGTACTTC; cdr3_aa: CASSILASMGDEQYF; clone_size: .; v_call: TRBV19; j_call: TRBJ2-7; d_call: .
cdr3_nt: TGTGCCAGCCGTCCAGACAGGAGCTCTGGAAACACCATATATTTT; cdr3_aa: CASRPDRSSGNTIYF; clone_size: .; v_call: TRBV27; j_call: TRBJ1-3; d_call: .
cdr3_nt: TGTGCCAGCAGCCACTCGACCGGGGGGGGCACAGATACGCAGTATTTT; cdr3_aa: CASSHSTGGGTDTQYF; clone_size: .; v_call: TRBV4-2; j_call: TRBJ2-3; d_call: TRBD2
cdr3_nt: TGTGCCATCACCGGAGATGCGAACACTGAAGCTTTCTTT; cdr3_aa: CAITGDANTEAFF; clone_size: once; v_call: TRBV10-3; j_call: TRBJ1-1; d_call: .
cdr3_nt: TGTGCCAGCAGCTCCGTCCAGGGGTGGACTGAAGCTTTCTTT; cdr3_aa: CASSSVQGWTEAFF; clone_size: .; v_call: TRBV11-2; j_call: TRBJ1-1; d_call: .
cdr3_nt: TGTGCCAGCAGTTTTAGGGGTTCGAATAATTCACCCCTCCACTTT; cdr3_aa: CASSFRGSNNSPLHF; clone_size: .; v_call: TRBV27; j_call: TRBJ1-6; d_call: .
cdr3_nt: TGTGCCTGGAGTGTACGGTCCTATAATTCACCCCTCCACTTT; cdr3_aa: CAWSVRSYNSPLHF; clone_size: .; v_call: TRBV30; j_call: TRBJ1-6; d_call: .
cdr3_nt: TGTGCCAGCAGCAACCTAGCGGGGGGACCAGTAGGCACCGGGGAGCTGTTTTTT; cdr3_aa: CASSNLAGGPVGTGELFF; clone_size: once; v_call: TRBV5-5; j_call: TRBJ2-2; d_call: TRBD2
cdr3_nt: TGTGCCAGCAGCTCGGACAGAAATAATTCACCCCTCCACTTT; cdr3_aa: CASSSDRNNSPLHF; clone_size: few; v_call: TRBV7-9; j_call: TRBJ1-6; d_call: .
cdr3_nt: TGTGCCAGCTCACGGGACAGGGGGTCGGCTGGTGGAAACACCATATATTTT; cdr3_aa: CASSRDRGSAGGNTIYF; clone_size: .; v_call: TRBV18; j_call: TRBJ1-3; d_call: TRBD1
cdr3_nt: TGTGCCAGCAGCTTAGCGCTCGGGACAGGGAATGGCTACACCTTC; cdr3_aa: CASSLALGTGNGYTF; clone_size: .; v_call: TRBV7-2; j_call: TRBJ1-2; d_call: TRBD1
cdr3_nt: TGTGCCAGCAGCCTCCTCAGGGACACCGGGGAGCTGTTTTTT; cdr3_aa: CASSLLRDTGELFF; clone_size: .; v_call: TRBV7-2; j_call: TRBJ2-2; d_call: .
cdr3_nt: TGTGCCAGCACTGCCTCGGGGTCCATACACACAGATACGCAGTATTTT; cdr3_aa: CASTASGSIHTDTQYF; clone_size: .; v_call: TRBV3-1/TRBV3-2; j_call: TRBJ2-3; d_call: .
cdr3_nt: TGTGCCAGCAGCTTAGGGTTTAGCTGGATAAGCACCGGGGAGCTGTTTTTT; cdr3_aa: CASSLGFSWISTGELFF; clone_size: .; v_call: TRBV7-2; j_call: TRBJ2-2; d_call: .
cdr3_nt: TGTGCCAGCAGCGTCGGACAGGGTTTGAACACTGAAGCTTTCTTT; cdr3_aa: CASSVGQGLNTEAFF; clone_size: .; v_call: TRBV7-9; j_call: TRBJ1-1; d_call: TRBD1
cdr3_nt: TGTGCCAGCAGCCAAGGGACAGGCCCTCGGGGCTACACCTTC; cdr3_aa: CASSQGTGPRGYTF; clone_size: .; v_call: TRBV4-2; j_call: TRBJ1-2; d_call: TRBD1
cdr3_nt: TGTGCCAGCTCACCCGACAGGTACTATGGCTACACCTTC; cdr3_aa: CASSPDRYYGYTF; clone_size: .; v_call: TRBV18; j_call: TRBJ1-2; d_call: .
cdr3_nt: TGCGCCAGCAGCCAAGACAGAGGACTAGGAACTTTCTTT; cdr3_aa: CASSQDRGLGTFF; clone_size: .; v_call: TRBV4-1; j_call: TRBJ1-1; d_call: .
cdr3_nt: TGTGCCAGCAGTTCCCCGGACAGCCGTGGTGCTTTCTTT; cdr3_aa: CASSSPDSRGAFF; clone_size: .; v_call: TRBV28; j_call: TRBJ1-1; d_call: .
cdr3_nt: TGTGCCTGGAGTGCTCGGACTAGCGGGGGGCGAGCCAAAAACATTCAGTACTTC; cdr3_aa: CAWSARTSGGRAKNIQYF; clone_size: .; v_call: TRBV30; j_call: TRBJ2-4; d_call: TRBD2
cdr3_nt: TGTGCCAGCAGTTTAGGAGGACAGGTGAATTCACCCCTCCACTTT; cdr3_aa: CASSLGGQVNSPLHF; clone_size: .; v_call: TRBV13; j_call: TRBJ1-6; d_call: TRBD1
cdr3_nt: TGCGCCAGCAGCTTGATCGCTACCATCGCCCAAGAGACCCAGTACTTC; cdr3_aa: CASSLIATIAQETQYF; clone_size: .; v_call: TRBV5-1; j_call: TRBJ2-5; d_call: .
cdr3_nt: TGTGCCAGCAGCTTCGGGACTAACACCGGGGAGCTGTTTTTT; cdr3_aa: CASSFGTNTGELFF; clone_size: once; v_call: TRBV11-2; j_call: TRBJ2-2; d_call: .
cdr3_nt: TGTGCCAGCAGCTTATTCCGTCTAGCGGAGGATAGGAAGACCCAGTACTTC; cdr3_aa: CASSLFRLAEDRKTQYF; clone_size: once; v_call: TRBV7-9; j_call: TRBJ2-5; d_call: TRBD2
cdr3_nt: TGTGCCAGCAGCTTAGTCGGGTCCTCCCCCTACAATGAGCAGTTCTTC; cdr3_aa: CASSLVGSSPYNEQFF; clone_size: .; v_call: TRBV7-2; j_call: TRBJ2-1; d_call: .
cdr3_nt: TGTGCCTCCCTCCTCCGCGCGGGGGCCCTCCTAAATACGCAGTATTTT; cdr3_aa: CASLLRAGALLNTQYF; clone_size: .; v_call: TRBV6-7; j_call: TRBJ2-3; d_call: .
cdr3_nt: TGTGCCAGCAGCGACGGATCCCTGGGCAGTAACTATGGCTACACCTTC; cdr3_aa: CASSDGSLGSNYGYTF; clone_size: .; v_call: TRBV5-6; j_call: TRBJ1-2; d_call: .
cdr3_nt: TGTGCCAGCAGCATTCAGGACTCTAAGCAGTACTTC; cdr3_aa: CASSIQDSKQYF; clone_size: .; v_call: TRBV11-2; j_call: TRBJ2-7; d_call: .
cdr3_nt: TGCGCCAGCAGCCAAGGCGGGACCTCCTACGAGCAGTACTTC; cdr3_aa: CASSQGGTSYEQYF; clone_size: .; v_call: TRBV4-3; j_call: TRBJ2-7; d_call: .
cdr3_nt: TGTGCCTGGGGACCTGGCAATCAGCCCCAGCATTTT; cdr3_aa: CAWGPGNQPQHF; clone_size: .; v_call: TRBV30; j_call: TRBJ1-5; d_call: .
cdr3_nt: TGTGCCAGCAGTGAAGCGCGACTGAGGGATGGCTACACCTTC; cdr3_aa: CASSEARLRDGYTF; clone_size: .; v_call: TRBV6-1; j_call: TRBJ1-2; d_call: .
cdr3_nt: TGTGCCAGCAGCCAAGGACAGGGTGGTGGTGCAGGTGGCAATCAGCCCCAGCATTTT; cdr3_aa: CASSQGQGGGAGGNQPQHF; clone_size: .; v_call: TRBV3-1/TRBV3-2; j_call: TRBJ1-5; d_call: TRBD1